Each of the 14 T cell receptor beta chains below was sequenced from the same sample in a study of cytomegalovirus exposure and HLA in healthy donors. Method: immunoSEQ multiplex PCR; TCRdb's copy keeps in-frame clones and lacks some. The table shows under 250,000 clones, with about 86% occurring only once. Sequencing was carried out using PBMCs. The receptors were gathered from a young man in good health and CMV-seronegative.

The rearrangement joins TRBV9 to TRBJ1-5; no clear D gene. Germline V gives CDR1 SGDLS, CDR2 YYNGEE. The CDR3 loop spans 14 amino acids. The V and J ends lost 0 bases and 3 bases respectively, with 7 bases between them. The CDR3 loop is CASSVGADNQPQHF. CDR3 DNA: TGTGCCAGCAGCGTAGGGGCAGACAATCAGCCCCAGCATTTT. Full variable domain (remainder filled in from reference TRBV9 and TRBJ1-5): DSGVTQTPKHLITATGQRVTLRCSPRSGDLSVYWYQQSLDQGLQFLIQYYNGEERAKGNILERFSAQQFPDLHSELNLSSLELGDSALYFCASSVGADNQPQHFGDGTRLSIL.

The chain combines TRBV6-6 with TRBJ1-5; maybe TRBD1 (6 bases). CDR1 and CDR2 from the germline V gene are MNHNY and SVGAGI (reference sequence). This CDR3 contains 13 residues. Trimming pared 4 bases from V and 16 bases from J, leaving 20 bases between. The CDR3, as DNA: TGTGCCAGCAGTTCCGACAGGAGCCACCCTGGCCATTTT. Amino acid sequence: CASSSDRSHPGHF.

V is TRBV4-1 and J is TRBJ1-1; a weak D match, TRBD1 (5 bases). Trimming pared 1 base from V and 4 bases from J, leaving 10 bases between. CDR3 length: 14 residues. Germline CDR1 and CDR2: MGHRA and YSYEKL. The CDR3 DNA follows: TGCGCCAGCAGCCAAGTATACCAGGGCACTGAAGCTTTCTTT. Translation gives CASSQVYQGTEAFF.

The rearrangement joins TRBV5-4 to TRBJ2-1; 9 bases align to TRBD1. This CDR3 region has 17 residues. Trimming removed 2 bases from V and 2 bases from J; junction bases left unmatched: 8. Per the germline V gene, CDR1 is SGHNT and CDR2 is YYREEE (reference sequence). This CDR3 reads CASSFDRDRETYNEQFF. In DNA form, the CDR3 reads TGTGCCAGCAGCTTTGACCGGGACAGGGAGACCTACAATGAGCAGTTCTTC.

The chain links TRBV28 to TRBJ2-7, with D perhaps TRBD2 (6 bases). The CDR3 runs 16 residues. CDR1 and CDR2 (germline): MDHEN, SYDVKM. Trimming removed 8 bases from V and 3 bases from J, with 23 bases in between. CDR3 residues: CASVGWGESISYEQYF. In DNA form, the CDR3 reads TGTGCCAGCGTGGGATGGGGGGAGTCGATTAGCTACGAGCAGTACTTC.

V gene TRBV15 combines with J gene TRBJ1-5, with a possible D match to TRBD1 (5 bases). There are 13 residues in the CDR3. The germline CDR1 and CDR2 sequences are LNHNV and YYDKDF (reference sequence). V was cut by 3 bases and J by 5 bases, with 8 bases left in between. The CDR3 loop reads CATSRGEDQPQHF. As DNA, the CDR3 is TGTGCCACCAGCAGGGGGGAGGATCAGCCCCAGCATTTT.

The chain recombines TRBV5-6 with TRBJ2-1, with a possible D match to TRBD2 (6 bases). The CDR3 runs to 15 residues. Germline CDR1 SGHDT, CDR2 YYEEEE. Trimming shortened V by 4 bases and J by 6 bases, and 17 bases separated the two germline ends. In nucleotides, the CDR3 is TGTGCCAGCAGCCCTGGTTGGCAGGGAGGCAATGAGCAGTTCTTC. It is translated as CASSPGWQGGNEQFF.

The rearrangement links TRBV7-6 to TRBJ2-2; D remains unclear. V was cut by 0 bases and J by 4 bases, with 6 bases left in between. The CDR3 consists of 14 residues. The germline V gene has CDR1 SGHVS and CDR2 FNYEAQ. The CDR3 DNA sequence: TGTGCCAGCAGCTTAGCGAGCCGCACCGGGGAGCTGTTTTTT. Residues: CASSLASRTGELFF. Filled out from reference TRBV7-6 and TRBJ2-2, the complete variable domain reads GAGVSQSPRYKVTKRGQDVALRCDPISGHVSLYWYRQALGQGPEFLTYFNYEAQQDKSGLPNDRFSAERPEGSISTLTIQRTEQRDSAMYRCASSLASRTGELFFGEGSRLTVL.

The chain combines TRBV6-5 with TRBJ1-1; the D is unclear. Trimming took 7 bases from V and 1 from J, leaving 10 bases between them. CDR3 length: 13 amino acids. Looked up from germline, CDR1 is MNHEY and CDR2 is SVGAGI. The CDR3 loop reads CASIGSGNTEAFF. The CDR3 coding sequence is TGTGCCAGCATTGGGTCGGGGAACACTGAAGCTTTCTTT.

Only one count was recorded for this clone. CDR3 loop: CASSQHRGGTYEQYF. In DNA form, the CDR3 reads TGCGCCAGCAGCCAACACAGGGGGGGAACCTACGAGCAGTACTTC. This rearrangement joins TRBV4-3 to TRBJ2-7; D may be TRBD1 (8 bases). Per the germline V gene, CDR1 is LGHNA and CDR2 is YSLEER. Trimming removed 2 bases from V and 2 bases from J, with 13 bases in between. This CDR3 contains 15 residues.

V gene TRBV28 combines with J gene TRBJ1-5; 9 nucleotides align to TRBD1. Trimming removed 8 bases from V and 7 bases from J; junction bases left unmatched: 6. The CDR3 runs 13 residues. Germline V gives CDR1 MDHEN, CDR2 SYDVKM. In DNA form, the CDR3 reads TGTGCCAGCGCACAGGGGGCGAAGCAGCCCCAGCATTTT. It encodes CASAQGAKQPQHF.

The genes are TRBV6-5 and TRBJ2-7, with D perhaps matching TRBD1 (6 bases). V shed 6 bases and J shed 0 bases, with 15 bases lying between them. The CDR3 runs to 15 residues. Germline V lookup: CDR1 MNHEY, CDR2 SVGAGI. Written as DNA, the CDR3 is TGTGCCAGCAGCCCAGGGGACCTAAGCTCCTACGAGCAGTACTTC. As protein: CASSPGDLSSYEQYF.

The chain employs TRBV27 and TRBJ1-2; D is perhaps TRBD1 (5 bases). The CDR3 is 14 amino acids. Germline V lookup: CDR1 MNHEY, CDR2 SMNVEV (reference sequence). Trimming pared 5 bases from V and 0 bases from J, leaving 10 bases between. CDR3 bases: TGTGCCAGCAGTCAAAGGGGCCCTAACTATGGCTACACCTTC. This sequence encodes CASSQRGPNYGYTF.

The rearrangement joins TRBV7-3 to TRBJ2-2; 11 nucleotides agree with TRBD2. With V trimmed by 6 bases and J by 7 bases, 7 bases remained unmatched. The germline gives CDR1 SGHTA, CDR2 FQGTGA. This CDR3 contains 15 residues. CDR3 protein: CASSLRLAGHGELFF. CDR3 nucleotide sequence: TGTGCCAGCAGTCTAAGACTAGCGGGACACGGGGAGCTGTTTTTT.